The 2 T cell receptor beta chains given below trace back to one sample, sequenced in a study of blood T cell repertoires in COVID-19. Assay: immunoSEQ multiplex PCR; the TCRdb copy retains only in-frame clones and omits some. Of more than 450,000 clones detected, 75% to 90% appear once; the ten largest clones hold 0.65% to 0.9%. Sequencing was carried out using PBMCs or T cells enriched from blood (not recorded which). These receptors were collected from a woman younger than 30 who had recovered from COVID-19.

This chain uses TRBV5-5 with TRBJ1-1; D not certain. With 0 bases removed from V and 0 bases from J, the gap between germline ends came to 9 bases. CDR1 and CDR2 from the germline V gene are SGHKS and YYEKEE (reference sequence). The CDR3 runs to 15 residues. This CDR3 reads CASSLAGVMNTEAFF. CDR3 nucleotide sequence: TGTGCCAGCAGCTTGGCCGGGGTCATGAACACTGAAGCTTTCTTT.

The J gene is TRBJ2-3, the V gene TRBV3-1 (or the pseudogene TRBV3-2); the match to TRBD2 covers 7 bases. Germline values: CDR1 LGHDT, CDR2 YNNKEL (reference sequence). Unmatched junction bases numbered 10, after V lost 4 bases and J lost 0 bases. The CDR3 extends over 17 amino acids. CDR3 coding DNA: TGTGCCAGCAGCCCAGTGAGAGCGGGGTCTAGCACAGATACGCAGTATTTT. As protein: CASSPVRAGSSTDTQYF.